This T cell receptor (beta chain) was retrieved from a study of T cell clonality in common variable immunodeficiency (dated by TCRdb to about 2015). Results and caveats for the whole study, not just this receptor: According to the authors, figuring out what caused the increased clonality in CVID would require sequencing the repertoires of T cell subpopulations. Reportedly, TCRbeta sequences from CVID had fewer deletions and N-nucleotide insertions, and highly modified clones with 13 or more V deletions were absent from CVID. Correlations between repertoire features and clinical complications were limited by patient heterogeneity within the CVID cohort. Even though DNA input was the same, control samples had an average of around 82,000 unique sequences each, compared with 30,000 to 40,000 in CVID samples. Healthy controls shared more TCRbeta clones with each other than CVID subjects shared among themselves (p < 0.0001). TCRbeta clonality was higher in CVID subjects than in healthy controls (t-test p = 0.018), and the increase was most characteristic of about a third of subjects.

This clone appeared many times. No antigen is known for it. The read halts 3 residues ahead of the CDR3 end, with the missing end drawn from the germline J gene. Predominantly Caucasian heritage was noted among both the CVID patients and the healthy controls. Heparinized peripheral whole blood samples of roughly 4.5 to 8 ml were collected from each donor. TCRbeta CDR3 repertoires were sequenced from genomic DNA of adults with common variable immune deficiency (CVID) and healthy adult controls. The control group was made up of about 22 healthy adult volunteers (around 10 male and about twelve female) whose ages ranged from roughly 20 to 75 years, with a mean age of approximately 35. Diluted blood was subjected to density centrifugation over Hypaque 1077 or Ficoll-Paque for isolation of peripheral blood mononuclear cells. Genomic DNA was extracted from unsorted mononuclear cells by Qiagen column purification or by a centrifugation-based method.

The germline V gene gives CDR1 as MGHRA and CDR2 as YSYEKL. CDR3 length: 16 amino acids, cysteine to phenylalanine. Part of the CDR3 DNA is given, 39 bases translated from base 1. A distance of 15 bases separates the germline ends of V and J, which lose 0 bases and 4 bases respectively. For sequencing input, CVID and control samples contributed equivalent amounts of genomic DNA. For every sample, a 60 bp segment covering the rearranged TCRbeta CDR3 region was amplified and then sequenced. The immunoSEQ assay, a bias-corrected multiplex PCR with high-throughput sequencing, was employed for TCRbeta amplification. The study's processing was this. Each unique nucleotide sequence was treated as a clone and annotated with V, D and J genes, copy number and frequency. Sequences were labeled productive if in frame, and non-productive if out of frame or containing stop codons. As previously described, clonality was computed from Shannon's entropy. The predicted amino acid sequences of productive clones were used to derive mean CDR3 Kyte-Doolittle hydropathy. The R hclust function was used to hierarchically cluster scaled V gene usage with Manhattan distance and complete linkage. Clone sharing by CDR3 amino acid sequence was assessed by resampling 12 repertoires per group over 100 rounds. The repertoires were screened for some 69 published EBV-specific TCRbeta sequences and 200 to 250 published CMV-specific TCRbeta sequences. Analysis left out two CVID samples that produced under 10,000 sequences, so 42 CVID repertoires remained. Drawn from immuneACCESS, this table holds only the in-frame rearrangements with V and J called that TCRdb kept. Clones are partly lost; checked studies trace under half to an unresolved V gene and leave the rest unexplained. V, J and clone size reflect that table, while D and trimming were determined from the DNA. The table shows about 64,000 clones here, with no singletons. Of the sample, about 1.7% is held by the ten largest clones.

Sequenced input: peripheral blood mononuclear cells. Recombination joined TRBV4-1 with TRBJ2-5; tentative D gene TRBD2, with 5 bases matching. The clonotype originates from a person between 18 and 70 years old in good health. CDR3 bases read: TGCGCCAGCAGCCAAGAGTCTGCGAGGGTTGGAGAGACC. This sequence encodes CASSQESARVGET. The complete CDR3 sequence is CASSQESARVGETQYF.